This T cell receptor beta chain appears in the sequencing data of a study of control samples from healthy donors and cancer patients. Clones were sequenced by immunoSEQ multiplex PCR, and TCRdb holds only the in-frame ones, with some missing. The table includes some 78,000 clones, roughly 91% detected once. The origin of this receptor is a woman aged 60 to 75 in good health. Sequencing input: blood.

In DNA form, the CDR3 reads TGTGCCAGCAGTTCAGACTCTGGGGCCAACGTCCTGACTTTC. Translating it yields CASSSDSGANVLTF. The chain uses TRBV28 and TRBJ2-6; D is unresolved. The CDR3 extends over 14 amino acids. V lost 4 bases, J lost 0 bases, and 4 bases lay in between. The germline V gene has CDR1 MDHEN and CDR2 SYDVKM.